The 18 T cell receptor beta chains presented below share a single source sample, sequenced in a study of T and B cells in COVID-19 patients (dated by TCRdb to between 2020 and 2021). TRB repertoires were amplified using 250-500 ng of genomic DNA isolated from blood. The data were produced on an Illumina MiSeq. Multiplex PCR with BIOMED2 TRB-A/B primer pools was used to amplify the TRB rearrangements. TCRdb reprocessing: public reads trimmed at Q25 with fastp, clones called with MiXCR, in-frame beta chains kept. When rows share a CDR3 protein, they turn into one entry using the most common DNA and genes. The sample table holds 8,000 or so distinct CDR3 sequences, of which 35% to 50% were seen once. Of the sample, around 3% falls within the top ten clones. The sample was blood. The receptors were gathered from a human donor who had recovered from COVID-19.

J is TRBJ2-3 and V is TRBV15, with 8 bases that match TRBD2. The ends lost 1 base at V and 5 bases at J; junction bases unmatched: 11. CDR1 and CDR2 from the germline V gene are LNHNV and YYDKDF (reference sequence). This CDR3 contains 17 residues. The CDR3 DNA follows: TGTGCCACCAGCAGAGGAAACCGGGGGGGCGGTGGAGATACGCAGTATTTT. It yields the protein CATSRGNRGGGGDTQYF.

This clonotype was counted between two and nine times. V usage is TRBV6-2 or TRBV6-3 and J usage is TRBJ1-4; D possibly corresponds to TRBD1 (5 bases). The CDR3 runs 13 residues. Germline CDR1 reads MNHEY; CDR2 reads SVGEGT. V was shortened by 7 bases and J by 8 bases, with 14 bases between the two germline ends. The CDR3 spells CASIPRGLEKLFF. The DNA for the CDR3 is TGTGCCAGCATCCCCCGGGGACTAGAAAAACTGTTTTTT.

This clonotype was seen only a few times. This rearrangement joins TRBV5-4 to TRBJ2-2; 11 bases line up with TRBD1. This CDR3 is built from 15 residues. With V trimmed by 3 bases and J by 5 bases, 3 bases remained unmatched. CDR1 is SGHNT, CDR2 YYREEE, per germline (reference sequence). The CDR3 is CASSWDRGRTGELFF. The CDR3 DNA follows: TGTGCCAGCAGCTGGGACAGGGGGAGGACCGGGGAGCTGTTTTTT.

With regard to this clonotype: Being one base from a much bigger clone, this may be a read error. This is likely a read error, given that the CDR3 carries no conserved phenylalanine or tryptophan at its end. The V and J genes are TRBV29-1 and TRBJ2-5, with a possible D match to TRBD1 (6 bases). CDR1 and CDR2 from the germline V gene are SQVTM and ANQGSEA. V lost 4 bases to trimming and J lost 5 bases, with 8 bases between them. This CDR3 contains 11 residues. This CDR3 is CSVGGRETQYS. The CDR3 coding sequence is TGCAGCGTTGGGGGGCGGGAGACCCAGTACTCC.

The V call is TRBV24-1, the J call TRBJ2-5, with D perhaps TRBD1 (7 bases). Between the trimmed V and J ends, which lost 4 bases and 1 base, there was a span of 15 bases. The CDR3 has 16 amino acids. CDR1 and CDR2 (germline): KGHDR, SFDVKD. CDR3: CATSDQGGPAQETQYF. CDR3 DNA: TGTGCCACCAGTGACCAGGGGGGACCAGCCCAAGAGACCCAGTACTTC.

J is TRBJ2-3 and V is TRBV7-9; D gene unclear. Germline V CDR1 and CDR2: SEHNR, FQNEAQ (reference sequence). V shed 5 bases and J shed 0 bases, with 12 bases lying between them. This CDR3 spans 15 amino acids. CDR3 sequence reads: CASSRIGSSTDTQYF. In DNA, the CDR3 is TGTGCCAGCAGCCGAATTGGATCTAGCACAGATACGCAGTATTTT.

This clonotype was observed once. For the CDR3, the DNA is TGCAGCGTTGAAGATCCGTCCGGCAGGCACTATGGCTACACCTTC. Amino acids: CSVEDPSGRHYGYTF. The V and J genes are TRBV29-1 and TRBJ1-2; no clear D. Trimming pared 0 bases from V and 3 bases from J, leaving 14 bases between. Germline CDR1 and CDR2: SQVTM and ANQGSEA. The CDR3 sequence is 15 residues long.

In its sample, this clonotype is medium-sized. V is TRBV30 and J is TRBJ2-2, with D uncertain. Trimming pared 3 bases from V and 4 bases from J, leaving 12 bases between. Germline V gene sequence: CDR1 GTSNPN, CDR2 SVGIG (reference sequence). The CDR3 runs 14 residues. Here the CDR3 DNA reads TGTGCCTGGAGACGGATGGGAATCACCGGGGAGCTGTTTTTT. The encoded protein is CAWRRMGITGELFF.

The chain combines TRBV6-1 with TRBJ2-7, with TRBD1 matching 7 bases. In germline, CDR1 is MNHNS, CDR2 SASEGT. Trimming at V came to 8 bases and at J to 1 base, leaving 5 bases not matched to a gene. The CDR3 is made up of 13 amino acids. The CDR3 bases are TGTGCCAGCGACCAGGGACAGTCCTACGAGCAGTACTTC. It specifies CASDQGQSYEQYF.

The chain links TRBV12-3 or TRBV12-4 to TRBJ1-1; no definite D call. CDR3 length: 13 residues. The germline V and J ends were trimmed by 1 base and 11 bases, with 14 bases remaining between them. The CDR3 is CASSLGGQSDAFF. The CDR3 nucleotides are TGTGCCAGCAGTTTAGGAGGGCAATCCGATGCTTTCTTT.

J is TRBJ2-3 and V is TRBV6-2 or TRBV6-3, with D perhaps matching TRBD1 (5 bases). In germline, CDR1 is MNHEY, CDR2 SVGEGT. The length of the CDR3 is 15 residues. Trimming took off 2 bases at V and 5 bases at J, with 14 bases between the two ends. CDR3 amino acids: CASSYPGSFGDTQYF. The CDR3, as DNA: TGTGCCAGCAGTTACCCAGGGTCGTTTGGAGATACGCAGTATTTT.

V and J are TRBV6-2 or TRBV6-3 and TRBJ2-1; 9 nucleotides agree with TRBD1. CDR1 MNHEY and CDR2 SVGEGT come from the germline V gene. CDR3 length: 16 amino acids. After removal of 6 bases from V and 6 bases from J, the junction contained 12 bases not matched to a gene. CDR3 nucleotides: TGTGCCAGCAGCCACATGGGACAGGGTGTCCGCAATGAGCAGTTCTTC. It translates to CASSHMGQGVRNEQFF.

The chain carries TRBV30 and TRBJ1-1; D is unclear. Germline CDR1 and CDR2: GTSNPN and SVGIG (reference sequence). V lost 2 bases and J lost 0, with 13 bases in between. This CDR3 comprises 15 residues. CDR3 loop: CAWSMSDIMNTEAFF. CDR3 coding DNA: TGTGCCTGGAGTATGAGCGACATCATGAACACTGAAGCTTTCTTT.

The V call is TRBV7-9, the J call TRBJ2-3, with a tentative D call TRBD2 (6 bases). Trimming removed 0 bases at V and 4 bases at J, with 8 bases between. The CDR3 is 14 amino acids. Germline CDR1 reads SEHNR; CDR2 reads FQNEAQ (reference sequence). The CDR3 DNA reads TGTGCCAGCAGCTTAGCCAGGGAGGCAGATACGCAGTATTTT. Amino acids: CASSLAREADTQYF.

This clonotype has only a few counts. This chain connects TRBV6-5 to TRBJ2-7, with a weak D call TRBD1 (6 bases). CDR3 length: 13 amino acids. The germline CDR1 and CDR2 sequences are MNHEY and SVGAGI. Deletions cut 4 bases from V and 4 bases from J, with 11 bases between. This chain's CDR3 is CASSSPQGYEQYF. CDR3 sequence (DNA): TGTGCCAGCAGTTCGCCCCAGGGGTACGAGCAGTACTTC.

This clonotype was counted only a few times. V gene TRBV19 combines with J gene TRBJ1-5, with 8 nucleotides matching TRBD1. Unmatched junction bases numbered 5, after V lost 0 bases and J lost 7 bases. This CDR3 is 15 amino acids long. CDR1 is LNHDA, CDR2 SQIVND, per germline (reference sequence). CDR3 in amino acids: CASSIDQGAWQPQHF. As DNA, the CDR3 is TGTGCCAGTAGTATAGATCAGGGGGCTTGGCAGCCCCAGCATTTT.

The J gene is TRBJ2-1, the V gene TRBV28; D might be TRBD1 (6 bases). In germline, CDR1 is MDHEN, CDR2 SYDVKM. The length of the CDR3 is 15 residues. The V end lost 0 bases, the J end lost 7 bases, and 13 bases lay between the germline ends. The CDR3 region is CASSLWQGSGNEQFF. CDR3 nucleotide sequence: TGTGCCAGCAGTTTATGGCAGGGGTCAGGGAATGAGCAGTTCTTC.

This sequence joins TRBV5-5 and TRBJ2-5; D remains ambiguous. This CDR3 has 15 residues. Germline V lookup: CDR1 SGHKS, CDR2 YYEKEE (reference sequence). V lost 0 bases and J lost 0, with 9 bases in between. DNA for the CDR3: TGTGCCAGCAGCTTGGCCCCCCAAAACCAAGAGACCCAGTACTTC. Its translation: CASSLAPQNQETQYF.